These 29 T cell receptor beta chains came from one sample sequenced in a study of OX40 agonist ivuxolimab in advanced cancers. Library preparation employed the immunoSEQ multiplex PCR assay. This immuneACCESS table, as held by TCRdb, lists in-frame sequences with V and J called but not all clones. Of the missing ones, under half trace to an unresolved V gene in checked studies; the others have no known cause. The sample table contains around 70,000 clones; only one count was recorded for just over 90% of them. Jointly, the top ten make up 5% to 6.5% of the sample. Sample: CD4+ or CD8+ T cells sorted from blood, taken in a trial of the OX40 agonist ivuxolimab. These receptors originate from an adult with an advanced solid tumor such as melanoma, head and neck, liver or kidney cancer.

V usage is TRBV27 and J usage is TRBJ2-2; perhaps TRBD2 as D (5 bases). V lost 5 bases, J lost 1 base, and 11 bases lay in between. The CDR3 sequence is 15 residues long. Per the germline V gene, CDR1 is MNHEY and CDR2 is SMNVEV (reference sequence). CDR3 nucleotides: TGTGCCAGCAGTCCCTCGGGGTTGAACACCGGGGAGCTGTTTTTT. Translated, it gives CASSPSGLNTGELFF.

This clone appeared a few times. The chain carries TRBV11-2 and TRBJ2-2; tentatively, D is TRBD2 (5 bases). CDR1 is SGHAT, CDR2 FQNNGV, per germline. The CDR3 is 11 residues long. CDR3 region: CAVGIVGELFF. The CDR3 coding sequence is TGTGCTGTCGGGATCGTCGGGGAGCTGTTTTTT. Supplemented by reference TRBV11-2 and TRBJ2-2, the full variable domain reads EAGVAQSPRYKIIEKRQSVAFWCNPISGHATLYWYQQILGQGPKLLIQFQNNGVVDDSQLPKDRFSAERLKGVDSTLKIQPAKLEDSAVYLCAVGIVGELFFGEGSRLTVL.

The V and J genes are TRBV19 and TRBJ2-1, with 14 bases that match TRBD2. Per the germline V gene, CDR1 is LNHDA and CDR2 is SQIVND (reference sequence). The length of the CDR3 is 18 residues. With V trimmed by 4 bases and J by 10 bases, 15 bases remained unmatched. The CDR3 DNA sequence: TGTGCCAGTAGTACCGGGACTAGCGGGAGAGGGAGTTTGTGGGAGCAGTTCTTC. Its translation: CASSTGTSGRGSLWEQFF. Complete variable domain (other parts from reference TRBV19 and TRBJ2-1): DGGITQSPKYLFRKEGQNVTLSCEQNLNHDAMYWYRQDPGQGLRLIYYSQIVNDFQKGDIAEGYSVSREKKESFPLTVTSAQKNPTAFYLCASSTGTSGRGSLWEQFFGPGTRLTVL.

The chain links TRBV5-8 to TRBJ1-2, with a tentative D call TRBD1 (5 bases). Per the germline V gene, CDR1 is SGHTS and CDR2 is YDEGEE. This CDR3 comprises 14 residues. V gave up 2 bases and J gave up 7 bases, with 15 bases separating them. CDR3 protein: CASSLTRGALGYTF. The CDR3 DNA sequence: TGTGCCAGCAGCTTAACACGAGGGGCGCTTGGCTACACCTTC.

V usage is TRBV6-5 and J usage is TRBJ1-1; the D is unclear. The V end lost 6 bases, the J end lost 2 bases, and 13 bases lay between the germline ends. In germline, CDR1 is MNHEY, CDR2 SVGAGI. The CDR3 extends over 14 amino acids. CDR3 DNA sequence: TGTGCCAGCAGCTTATCTCCTGGTAACACTGAAGCTTTCTTT. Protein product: CASSLSPGNTEAFF.

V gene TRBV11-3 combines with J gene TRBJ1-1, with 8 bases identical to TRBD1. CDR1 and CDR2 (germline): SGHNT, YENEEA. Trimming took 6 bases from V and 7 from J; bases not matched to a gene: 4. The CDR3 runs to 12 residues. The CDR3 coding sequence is TGTGCCAGCAGAGACGGACAGGGTGAAGCTTTCTTT. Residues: CASRDGQGEAFF.

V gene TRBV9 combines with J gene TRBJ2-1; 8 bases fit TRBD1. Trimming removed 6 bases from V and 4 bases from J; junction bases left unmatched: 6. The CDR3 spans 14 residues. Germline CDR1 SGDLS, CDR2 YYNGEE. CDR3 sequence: CASTPGQEYNEQFF. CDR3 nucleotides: TGTGCCAGCACACCGGGACAGGAATACAATGAGCAGTTCTTC.

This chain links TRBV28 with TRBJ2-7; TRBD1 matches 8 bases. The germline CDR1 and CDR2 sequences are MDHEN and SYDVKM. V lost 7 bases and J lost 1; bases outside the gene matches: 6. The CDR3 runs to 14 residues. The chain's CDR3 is CASTGTGGSYEQYF. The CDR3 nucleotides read TGTGCCAGCACCGGGACAGGTGGGTCCTACGAGCAGTACTTC. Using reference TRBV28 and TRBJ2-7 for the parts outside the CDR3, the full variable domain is DVKVTQSSRYLVKRTGEKVFLECVQDMDHENMFWYRQDPGLGLRLIYFSYDVKMKEKGDIPEGYSVSREKKERFSLILESASTNQTSMYLCASTGTGGSYEQYFGPGTRLTVT.

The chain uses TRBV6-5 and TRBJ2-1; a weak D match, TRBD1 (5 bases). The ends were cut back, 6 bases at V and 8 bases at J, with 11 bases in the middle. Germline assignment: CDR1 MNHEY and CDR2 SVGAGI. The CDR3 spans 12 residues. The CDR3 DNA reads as TGTGCCAGCAGCTCAGGGTTCGATGAGCAGTTCTTC. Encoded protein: CASSSGFDEQFF.

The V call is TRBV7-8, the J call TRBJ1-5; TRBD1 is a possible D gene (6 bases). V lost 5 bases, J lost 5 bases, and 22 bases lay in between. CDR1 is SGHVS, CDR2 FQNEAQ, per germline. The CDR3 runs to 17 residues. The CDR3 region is CASSIQQGFRVDQPQHF. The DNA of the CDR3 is TGTGCCAGCAGCATACAACAGGGTTTTCGAGTCGATCAGCCCCAGCATTTT. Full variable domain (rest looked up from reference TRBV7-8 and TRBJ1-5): GAGVSQSPRYKVAKRGQDVALRCDPISGHVSLFWYQQALGQGPEFLTYFQNEAQLDKSGLPSDRFFAERPEGSVSTLKIQRTQQEDSAVYLCASSIQQGFRVDQPQHFGDGTRLSIL.

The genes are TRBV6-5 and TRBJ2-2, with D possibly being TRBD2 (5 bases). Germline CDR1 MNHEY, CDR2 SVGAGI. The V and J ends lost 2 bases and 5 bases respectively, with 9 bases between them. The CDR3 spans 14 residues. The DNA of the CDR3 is TGTGCCAGCAGTTACGGTTCGGGGACCGGGGAGCTGTTTTTT. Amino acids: CASSYGSGTGELFF.

The CDR3 sequence: CASSLEGYNQPQHF. CDR3 bases: TGTGCCAGCAGCCTAGAGGGATACAATCAGCCCCAGCATTTT. This sequence joins TRBV7-2 and TRBJ1-5; D ambiguous. V lost 5 bases and J lost 3, with 11 bases in between. CDR3 length: 14 residues. Germline V lookup: CDR1 SGHTA, CDR2 FQGNSA.

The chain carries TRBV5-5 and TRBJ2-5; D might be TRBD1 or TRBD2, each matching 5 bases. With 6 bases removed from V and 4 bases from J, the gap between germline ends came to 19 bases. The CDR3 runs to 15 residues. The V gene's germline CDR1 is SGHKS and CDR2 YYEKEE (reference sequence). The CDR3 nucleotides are TGTGCCAGCACCTTCGGAGTGGGGGTCGGAGAGACCCAGTACTTC. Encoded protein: CASTFGVGVGETQYF.

CDR3 nucleotide sequence: TGCGCCAGCAGCCTTTATCAGGGGGGTGAGCAGTTCTTC. It translates to CASSLYQGGEQFF. The chain has TRBV4-1 and TRBJ2-1, with D possibly TRBD1 on 7 matching bases. CDR1 is MGHRA and CDR2 is YSYEKL in the germline V gene. This CDR3 region has 13 residues. Trimming removed 4 bases at V and 9 bases at J, with 13 bases between.

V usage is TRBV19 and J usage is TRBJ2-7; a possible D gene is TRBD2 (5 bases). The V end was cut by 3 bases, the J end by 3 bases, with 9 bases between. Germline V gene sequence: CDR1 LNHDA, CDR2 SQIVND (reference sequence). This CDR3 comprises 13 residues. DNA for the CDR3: TGTGCCAGTAGTATCGGGGTTGGCTACGAGCAGTACTTC. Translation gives CASSIGVGYEQYF.

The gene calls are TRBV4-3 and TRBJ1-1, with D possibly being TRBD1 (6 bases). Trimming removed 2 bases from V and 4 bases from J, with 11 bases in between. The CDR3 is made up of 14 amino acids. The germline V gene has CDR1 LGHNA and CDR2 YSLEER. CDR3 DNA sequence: TGCGCCAGCAGCCAATACAGGGTGAGCACTGAAGCTTTCTTT. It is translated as CASSQYRVSTEAFF.

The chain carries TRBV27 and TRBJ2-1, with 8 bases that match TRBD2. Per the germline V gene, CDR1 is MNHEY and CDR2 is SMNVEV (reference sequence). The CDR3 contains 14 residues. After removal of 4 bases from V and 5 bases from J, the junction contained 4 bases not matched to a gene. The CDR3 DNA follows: TGTGCCAGCAGTTACGCGGGGGGCCACAATGAGCAGTTCTTC. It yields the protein CASSYAGGHNEQFF.

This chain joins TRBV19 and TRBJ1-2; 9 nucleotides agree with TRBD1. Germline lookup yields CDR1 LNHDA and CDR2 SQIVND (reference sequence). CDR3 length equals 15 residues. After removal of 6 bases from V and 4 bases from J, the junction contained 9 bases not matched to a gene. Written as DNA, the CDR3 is TGTGCCAGTAGCCTGACAGGGGGTGATCGCTATGGCTACACCTTC. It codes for CASSLTGGDRYGYTF.

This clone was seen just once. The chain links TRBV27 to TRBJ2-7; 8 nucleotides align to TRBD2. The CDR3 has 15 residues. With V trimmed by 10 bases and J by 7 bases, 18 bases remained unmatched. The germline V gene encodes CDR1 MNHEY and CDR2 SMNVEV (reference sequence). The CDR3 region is CATGFPWGREGEQYF. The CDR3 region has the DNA TGTGCCACCGGGTTCCCTTGGGGCCGGGAGGGGGAGCAGTACTTC.

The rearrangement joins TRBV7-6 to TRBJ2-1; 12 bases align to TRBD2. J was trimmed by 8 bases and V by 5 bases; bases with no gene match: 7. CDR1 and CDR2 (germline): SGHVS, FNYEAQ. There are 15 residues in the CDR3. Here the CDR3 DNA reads TGTGCCAGCAGCCCGACTAGCGGGAGTACTCATGAGCAGTTCTTC. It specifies CASSPTSGSTHEQFF.

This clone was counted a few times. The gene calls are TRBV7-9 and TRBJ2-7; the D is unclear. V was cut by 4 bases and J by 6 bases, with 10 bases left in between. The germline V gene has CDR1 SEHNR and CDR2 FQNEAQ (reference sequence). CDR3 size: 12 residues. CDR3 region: CASSSSTREQYF. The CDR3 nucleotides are TGTGCCAGCAGCTCGTCCACGCGCGAGCAGTACTTC.

CDR3 bases: TGTGCCAGTAGTATGGACAGCTTTTCCTCCTATCAGCCCCAGCATTTT. This translates into CASSMDSFSSYQPQHF. The chain employs TRBV19 and TRBJ1-5, with D maybe TRBD1 (6 bases). The V and J ends lost 3 bases and 5 bases respectively, with 17 bases between them. From germline, CDR1 is LNHDA and CDR2 SQIVND (reference sequence). This CDR3 comprises 16 residues.

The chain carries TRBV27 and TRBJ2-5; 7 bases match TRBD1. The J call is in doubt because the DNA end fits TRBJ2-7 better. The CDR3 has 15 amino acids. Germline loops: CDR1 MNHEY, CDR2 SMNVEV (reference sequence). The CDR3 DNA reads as TGTGCCAGCAGTATTGACCGGGACAGAGCCTACGAGCAGTACTTC. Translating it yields CASSIDRDRAYEQYF.

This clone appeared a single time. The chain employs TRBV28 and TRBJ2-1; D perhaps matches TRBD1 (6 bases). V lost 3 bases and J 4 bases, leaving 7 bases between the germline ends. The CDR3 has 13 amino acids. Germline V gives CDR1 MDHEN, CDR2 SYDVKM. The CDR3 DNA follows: TGTGCCAGCAGTTTTAGGGGGTACAATGAGCAGTTCTTC. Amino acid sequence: CASSFRGYNEQFF.

CDR3 protein: CASSQLTGSVTEAFF. The CDR3, as DNA: TGCGCCAGCAGCCAATTAACAGGGTCGGTCACTGAAGCTTTCTTT. The chain joins TRBV4-1 to TRBJ1-1; D is possibly TRBD1 (6 bases). Germline values: CDR1 MGHRA, CDR2 YSYEKL. The CDR3 runs to 15 residues. The V and J ends lost 2 bases and 4 bases respectively, with 14 bases between them.

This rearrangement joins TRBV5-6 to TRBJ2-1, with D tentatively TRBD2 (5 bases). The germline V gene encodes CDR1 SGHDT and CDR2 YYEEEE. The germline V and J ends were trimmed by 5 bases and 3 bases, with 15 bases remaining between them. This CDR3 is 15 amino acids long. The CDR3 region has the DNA TGTGCCAGCAGGTCGACTGCCGCGGGCTACAATGAGCAGTTCTTC. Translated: CASRSTAAGYNEQFF.

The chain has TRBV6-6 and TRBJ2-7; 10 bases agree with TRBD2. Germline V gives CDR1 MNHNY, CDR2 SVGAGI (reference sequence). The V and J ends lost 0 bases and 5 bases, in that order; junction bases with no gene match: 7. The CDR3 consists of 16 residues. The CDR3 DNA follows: TGTGCCAGCAGTTACTCTACCCCGCTAGCGGGAGACGAGCAGTACTTC. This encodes CASSYSTPLAGDEQYF.

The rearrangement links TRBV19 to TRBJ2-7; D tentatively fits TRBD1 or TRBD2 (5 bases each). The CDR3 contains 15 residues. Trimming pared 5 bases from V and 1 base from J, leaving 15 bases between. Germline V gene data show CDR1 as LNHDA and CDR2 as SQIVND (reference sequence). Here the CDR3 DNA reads TGTGCCAGTAGTTGGGGAGACCCAGGGTCCTACGAGCAGTACTTC. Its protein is CASSWGDPGSYEQYF.

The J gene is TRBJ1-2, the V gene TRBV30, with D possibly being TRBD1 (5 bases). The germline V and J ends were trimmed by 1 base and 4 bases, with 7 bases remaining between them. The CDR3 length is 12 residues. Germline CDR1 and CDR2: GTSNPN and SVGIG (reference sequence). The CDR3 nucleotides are TGTGCCTGGAGTGCTGGGGCCTATGGCTACACCTTC. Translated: CAWSAGAYGYTF.